These 8 T cell receptor beta chains were all obtained from the same sample, sequenced in a study of T cell changes during pregnancy in multiple sclerosis. TCRdb's table, derived via immunoSEQ multiplex PCR, lists solely in-frame clones and lacks some. The sample shows roughly 22,000 clones, approximately 90% of them seen only once. The specimen comprised CD4+ T cells from peripheral blood mononuclear cells, sampled in the first trimester of pregnancy. The receptor source for this set is a female donor in good health, enrolled as a control in a pregnancy study.

The chain employs TRBV5-5 and TRBJ1-1; D might be TRBD1 (5 bases). The CDR3 is 15 amino acids. Germline V gives CDR1 SGHKS, CDR2 YYEKEE (reference sequence). V lost 4 bases and J lost 3, with 16 bases in between. CDR3 DNA: TGTGCCAGCAGCCTCTCGATCAGGGCGGACACTGAAGCTTTCTTT. Protein: CASSLSIRADTEAFF.

The chain combines TRBV6-1 with TRBJ1-5; TRBD1 matches at 9 bases. Germline CDR1 reads MNHNS; CDR2 reads SASEGT. This CDR3 comprises 17 residues. Unmatched junction bases numbered 7, after V lost 4 bases and J lost 0 bases. In DNA, the CDR3 is TGTGCCAGCAGTGTACCCCCGGGACAGGGTAGCAATCAGCCCCAGCATTTT. Encoded protein: CASSVPPGQGSNQPQHF.

The gene calls are TRBV29-1 and TRBJ2-7; D is possibly TRBD1 (6 bases). The CDR3 runs 12 residues. V was trimmed by 4 bases and J by 0 bases, leaving 7 bases between them. Germline CDR1 reads SQVTM; CDR2 reads ANQGSEA. The CDR3 sequence is CSVGDNSYEQYF. The CDR3 DNA sequence: TGCAGCGTTGGGGACAACTCCTACGAGCAGTACTTC.

The chain combines TRBV9 with TRBJ1-4, with D maybe TRBD1 (6 bases). Trimming took 3 bases from V and 7 from J, leaving 16 bases between them. Germline V gene lookup returns CDR1 SGDLS and CDR2 YYNGEE. The CDR3 length is 15 residues. The CDR3 nucleotides are TGTGCCAGCAGCGCAAACACAGGGTCTGGTGAAAAACTGTTTTTT. Translating it yields CASSANTGSGEKLFF.

CDR3: CASSFEGEQYF. CDR3 coding DNA: TGTGCCAGCAGTTTCGAGGGCGAGCAGTACTTC. V usage is TRBV7-9 and J usage is TRBJ2-7; TRBD2 is a possible D gene (5 bases). There are 11 residues in the CDR3. Trimming took 6 bases from V and 6 from J, leaving 9 bases between them. Germline V CDR1 and CDR2: SEHNR, FQNEAQ (reference sequence).

The J gene is TRBJ1-1, the V gene TRBV13, with 8 bases that match TRBD1. The CDR3 sequence is 16 residues long. Germline V gene lookup returns CDR1 PRHDT and CDR2 FYEKMQ (reference sequence). Trimming took 5 bases from V and 0 from J; bases not matched to a gene: 8. In DNA, the CDR3 is TGTGCCAGCAGCCACAGGACAGGGCGGTTGAACACTGAAGCTTTCTTT. Encoded protein: CASSHRTGRLNTEAFF.

A single count supports this clone. This chain links TRBV28 with TRBJ1-4; weak D call: TRBD1 (5 bases). The ends were cut back, 7 bases at V and 7 bases at J, with 13 bases in the middle. Germline CDR1 and CDR2: MDHEN and SYDVKM. This CDR3 region has 13 residues. The CDR3 protein is CASTLGGSEKLFF. As DNA, the CDR3 is TGTGCCAGCACCCTCGGGGGGTCTGAAAAACTGTTTTTT.

This chain uses TRBV5-1 with TRBJ2-1, with 8 bases that match TRBD2. This CDR3 comprises 14 residues. V gave up 4 bases and J gave up 5 bases; unmatched junction bases: 5. Germline V gene lookup returns CDR1 SGHRS and CDR2 YFSETQ. The CDR3 spells CASSRGGDHNEQFF. In DNA form, the CDR3 reads TGCGCCAGCAGCCGGGGGGGGGACCACAATGAGCAGTTCTTC.